Here is one TCR beta chain with its context. Its specificity is unknown. These data belong to a study of cytomegalovirus exposure and HLA in healthy donors. Whole-study results and caveats: V segments that were indistinguishable, TRBV6-2 and TRBV6-3 among them, were omitted from analysis. Fewer N-insertions (relative to the roughly 670-donor mean) were reportedly seen in an Asian-associated ancestry cluster in a later analysis. Most of the CMV-associated TCR beta chains (in a later analysis) appeared to be HLA-restricted. It was assumed in the presence/absence analyses that sequencing depth was roughly uniform across donors.

Vbeta (60) and Jbeta (13) primers were used in the PCR. Repertoires were generated with immunoSEQ multiplex PCR, while TCRdb's copy carries only in-frame clones and drops some. Among about 230,000 clones listed, 77% were seen once. Germline V lookup: CDR1 KGHSH, CDR2 LQKENI. V gave up 5 bases and J gave up 2 bases, with 6 bases separating them. The length of the CDR3 is 13 residues. The sequence came from a woman in her sixties in good health and CMV-seropositive. This sequence joins TRBV18 and TRBJ2-2; D is undetermined. Sequencing was done on a sample of PBMCs. This CDR3 is CASSISNTGELFF. The CDR3 DNA is TGTGCCAGCTCAATTTCAAACACCGGGGAGCTGTTTTTT.